This T cell receptor beta chain was retrieved from a study of blood T cell repertoires in COVID-19. TCRdb's copy holds only in-frame clones and misses some; the assay was immunoSEQ multiplex PCR. The data hold around 150,000 clones, with around 85% observed a single time. J was trimmed by 9 bases and V by 1 base; bases with no gene match: 10. The CDR3 extends over 17 amino acids. Germline CDR1 and CDR2: MGHDK and SYGVNS. The TCR comes from a human donor with acute or convalescent COVID-19. The donor label of this sample is uncertain. The sequenced sample consisted of peripheral blood. The V call is TRBV25-1, the J call TRBJ2-2, with 11 positions matching TRBD2. CDR3: CASSEFATSGEDRELFF. Here the CDR3 DNA reads TGTGCCAGCAGTGAATTTGCGACTAGCGGGGAAGACCGGGAGCTGTTTTTT.